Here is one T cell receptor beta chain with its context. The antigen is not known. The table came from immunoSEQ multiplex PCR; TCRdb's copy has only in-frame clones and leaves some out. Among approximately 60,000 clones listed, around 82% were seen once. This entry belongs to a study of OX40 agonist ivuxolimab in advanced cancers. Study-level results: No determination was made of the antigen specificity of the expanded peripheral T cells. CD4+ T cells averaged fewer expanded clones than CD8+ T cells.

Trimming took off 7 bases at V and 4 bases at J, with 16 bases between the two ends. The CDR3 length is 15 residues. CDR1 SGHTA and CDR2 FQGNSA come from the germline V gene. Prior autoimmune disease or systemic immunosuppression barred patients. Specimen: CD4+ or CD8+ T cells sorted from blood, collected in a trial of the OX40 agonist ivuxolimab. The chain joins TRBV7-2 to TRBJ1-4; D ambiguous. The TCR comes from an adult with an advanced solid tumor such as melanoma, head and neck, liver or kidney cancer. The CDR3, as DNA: TGTGCCAGCACCCCCTCGTCGGGTGGTAATGAAAAACTGTTTTTT. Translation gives CASTPSSGGNEKLFF.